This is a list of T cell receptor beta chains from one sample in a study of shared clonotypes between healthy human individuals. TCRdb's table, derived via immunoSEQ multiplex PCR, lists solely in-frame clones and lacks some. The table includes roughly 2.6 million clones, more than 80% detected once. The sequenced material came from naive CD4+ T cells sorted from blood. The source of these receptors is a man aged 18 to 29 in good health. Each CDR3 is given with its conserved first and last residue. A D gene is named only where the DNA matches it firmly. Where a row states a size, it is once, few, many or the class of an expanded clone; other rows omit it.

CDR3nt: TGCGCCAGCAGCCAAGAGGGATGGGGCTCCTATAATTCACCCCTCCACTTT; CDR3aa: CASSQEGWGSYNSPLHF; abundance: -; v_gene: TRBV4-1; j_gene: TRBJ1-6; d_gene: -; len: 17
CDR3nt: TGTGCCAGCAGCGTAGAGCTAGCGGGGAACACAGATACGCAGTATTTT; CDR3aa: CASSVELAGNTDTQYF; abundance: -; v_gene: TRBV9; j_gene: TRBJ2-3; d_gene: TRBD2; len: 16
CDR3nt: TGTGCCAGCAGCTTGAAGTACGAGCAGTACTTC; CDR3aa: CASSLKYEQYF; abundance: -; v_gene: TRBV5-5; j_gene: TRBJ2-7; d_gene: -; len: 11
CDR3nt: TGTGCCAGCAGCTTAATCGGACAGAACTCCTACGAGCAGTACTTC; CDR3aa: CASSLIGQNSYEQYF; abundance: -; v_gene: TRBV7-9; j_gene: TRBJ2-7; d_gene: -; len: 15
CDR3nt: TGTGCCTGGAGAGAGGCAGGGTTTGGGTCCTACGAGCAGTACTTC; CDR3aa: CAWREAGFGSYEQYF; abundance: -; v_gene: TRBV30; j_gene: TRBJ2-7; d_gene: -; len: 15
CDR3nt: TGTGCCAGCAGCTTAGGAGCCTTGGTAGGAGAGACCCAGTACTTC; CDR3aa: CASSLGALVGETQYF; abundance: -; v_gene: TRBV7-9; j_gene: TRBJ2-5; d_gene: -; len: 15
CDR3nt: TGTGCCAGCAGCTTACTTAGCGGGAGACAGGAGACCCAGTACTTC; CDR3aa: CASSLLSGRQETQYF; abundance: once; v_gene: TRBV6-5; j_gene: TRBJ2-5; d_gene: TRBD2; len: 15
CDR3nt: TGTGCCAGTAGTGTGGGACAAATGGTTACTGGCTATGGCTACACCTTC; CDR3aa: CASSVGQMVTGYGYTF; abundance: -; v_gene: TRBV19; j_gene: TRBJ1-2; d_gene: -; len: 16
CDR3nt: TGCGCCAGCAGCGTCCGGGATAGGGACGAGCAGTACTTC; CDR3aa: CASSVRDRDEQYF; abundance: -; v_gene: TRBV5-1; j_gene: TRBJ2-7; d_gene: -; len: 13
CDR3nt: TGTGCTAGCAGCTTAGGAACAGGGTACCAAGAGACCCAGTACTTC; CDR3aa: CASSLGTGYQETQYF; abundance: -; v_gene: TRBV7-7; j_gene: TRBJ2-5; d_gene: -; len: 15
CDR3nt: TGTGCCAGCAGCTTAGTGGGACTAGCCAGGTTGTTCTTC; CDR3aa: CASSLVGLARLFF; abundance: -; v_gene: TRBV11-1; j_gene: TRBJ2-1; d_gene: TRBD2; len: 13
CDR3nt: TGTGCCAGCTCACTAGCGGGGGGGCCCGGTGAGCAGTTCTTC; CDR3aa: CASSLAGGPGEQFF; abundance: -; v_gene: TRBV18; j_gene: TRBJ2-1; d_gene: TRBD2; len: 14
CDR3nt: TGCGCCAGCAGCTTCATTGGGACAGGGCTCTCCTACGAGCAGTACTTC; CDR3aa: CASSFIGTGLSYEQYF; abundance: -; v_gene: TRBV5-1; j_gene: TRBJ2-7; d_gene: TRBD1; len: 16
CDR3nt: TGTGCCAGCAGTCCCTGGGACAGGGTGAGGACTGAAGCTTTCTTT; CDR3aa: CASSPWDRVRTEAFF; abundance: -; v_gene: TRBV27; j_gene: TRBJ1-1; d_gene: TRBD1; len: 15
CDR3nt: TGTGCCAGCAGCTTGCGGCAGGGGGCAACAGATACGCAGTATTTT; CDR3aa: CASSLRQGATDTQYF; abundance: -; v_gene: TRBV5-4; j_gene: TRBJ2-3; d_gene: TRBD1; len: 15